This T cell receptor (beta chain) is drawn from a study of shared clonotypes between healthy human individuals. This table comes from immunoSEQ multiplex PCR, and its TCRdb copy is limited to in-frame clones, with some not included. The table has over a million clones, around three quarters seen once. CDR3 length: 17 amino acids. Trimming cost V 4 bases and J 6 bases; bases outside gene matches: 16. From germline, CDR1 is LGHNA and CDR2 YSLEER. This TCR was sampled from a man aged 18 to 29 in good health. Some clones in this sample may be carry-over from other donors' samples. The genes are TRBV4-3 and TRBJ2-3; 7 nucleotides line up with TRBD2. Specimen: memory CD4+ T cells from PBMCs. Subset specified: CD45RA-negative fraction. The CDR3 DNA reads TGCGCCAGCAGCCCAAGGATGCGCGGGAGCGGGGTGGATACGCAGTATTTT. Translation: CASSPRMRGSGVDTQYF.